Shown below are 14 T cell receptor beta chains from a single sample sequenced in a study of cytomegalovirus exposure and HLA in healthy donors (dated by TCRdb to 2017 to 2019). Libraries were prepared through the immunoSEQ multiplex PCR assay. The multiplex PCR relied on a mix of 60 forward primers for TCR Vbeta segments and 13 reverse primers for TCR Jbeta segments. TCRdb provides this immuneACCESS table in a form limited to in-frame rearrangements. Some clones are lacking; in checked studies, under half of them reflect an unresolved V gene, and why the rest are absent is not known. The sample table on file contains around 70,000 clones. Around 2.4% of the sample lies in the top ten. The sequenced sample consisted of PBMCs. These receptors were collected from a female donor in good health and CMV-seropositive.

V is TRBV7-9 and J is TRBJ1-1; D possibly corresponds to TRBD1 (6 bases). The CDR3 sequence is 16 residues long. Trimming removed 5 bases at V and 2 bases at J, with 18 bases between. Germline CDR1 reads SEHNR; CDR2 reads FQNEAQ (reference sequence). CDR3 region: CASSPQAGGSNTEAFF. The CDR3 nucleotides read TGTGCCAGCAGCCCGCAGGCGGGGGGCTCTAACACTGAAGCTTTCTTT.

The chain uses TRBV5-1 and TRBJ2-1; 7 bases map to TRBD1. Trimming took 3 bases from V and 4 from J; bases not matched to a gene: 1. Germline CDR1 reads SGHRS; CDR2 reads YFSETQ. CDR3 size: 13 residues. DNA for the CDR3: TGCGCCAGCAGCTCGACAGGGTACAATGAGCAGTTCTTC. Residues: CASSSTGYNEQFF.

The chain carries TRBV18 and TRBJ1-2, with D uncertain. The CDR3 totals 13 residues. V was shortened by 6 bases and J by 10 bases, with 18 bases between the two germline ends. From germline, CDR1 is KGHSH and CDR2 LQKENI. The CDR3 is CASSPWEARDYTF. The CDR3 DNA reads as TGTGCCAGCTCGCCGTGGGAGGCTCGGGACTACACCTTC.

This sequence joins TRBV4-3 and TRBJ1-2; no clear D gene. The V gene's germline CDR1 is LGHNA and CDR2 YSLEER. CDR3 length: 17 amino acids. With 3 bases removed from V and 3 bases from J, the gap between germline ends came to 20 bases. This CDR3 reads CASSHTRAPGSHYGYTF. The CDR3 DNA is TGCGCCAGCAGCCACACGAGGGCACCTGGGTCTCACTATGGCTACACCTTC.

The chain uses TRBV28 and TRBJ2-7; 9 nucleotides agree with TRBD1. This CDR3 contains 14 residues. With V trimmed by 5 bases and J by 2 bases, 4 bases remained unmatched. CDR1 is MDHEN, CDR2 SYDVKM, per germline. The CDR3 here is CASSIGTGTYEQYF. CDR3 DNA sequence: TGTGCCAGCAGTATAGGGACAGGGACCTACGAGCAGTACTTC.

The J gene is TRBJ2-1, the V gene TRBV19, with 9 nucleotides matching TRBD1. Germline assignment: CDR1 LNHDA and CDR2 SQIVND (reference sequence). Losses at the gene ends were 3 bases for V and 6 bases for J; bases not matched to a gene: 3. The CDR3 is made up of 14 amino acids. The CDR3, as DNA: TGTGCCAGTAGTATTTGGACAGGGGCCAATGAGCAGTTCTTC. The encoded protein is CASSIWTGANEQFF.

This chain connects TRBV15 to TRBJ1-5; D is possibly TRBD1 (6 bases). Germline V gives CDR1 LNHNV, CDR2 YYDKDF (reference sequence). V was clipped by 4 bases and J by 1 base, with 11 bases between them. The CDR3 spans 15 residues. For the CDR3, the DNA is TGTGCCACCAGCAAAACAGGGACGAGCAATCAGCCCCAGCATTTT. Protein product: CATSKTGTSNQPQHF.

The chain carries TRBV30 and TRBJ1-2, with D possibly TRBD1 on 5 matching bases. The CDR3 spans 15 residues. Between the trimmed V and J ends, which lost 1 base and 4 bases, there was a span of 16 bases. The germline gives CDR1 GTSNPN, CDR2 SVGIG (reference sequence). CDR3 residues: CAWSGMSTGAYGYTF. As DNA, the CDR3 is TGTGCCTGGAGTGGGATGTCAACAGGAGCCTATGGCTACACCTTC.

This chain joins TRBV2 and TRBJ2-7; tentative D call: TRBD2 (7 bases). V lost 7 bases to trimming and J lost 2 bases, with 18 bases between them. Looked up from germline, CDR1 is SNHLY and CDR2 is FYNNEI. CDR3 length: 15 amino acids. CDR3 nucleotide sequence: TGTGCCAGCACCGAAGGGGGGGAGAGCGCCTACGAGCAGTACTTC. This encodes CASTEGGESAYEQYF. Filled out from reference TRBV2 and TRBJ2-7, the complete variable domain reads EPEVTQTPSHQVTQMGQEVILRCVPISNHLYFYWYRQILGQKVEFLVSFYNNEISEKSEIFDDQFSVERPDGSNFTLKIRSTKLEDSAMYFCASTEGGESAYEQYFGPGTRLTVT.

The CDR3 spells CASSGQGAIIYEQYF. For the CDR3, the DNA is TGTGCCAGCAGTGGACAGGGGGCGATTATCTACGAGCAGTACTTC. The genes are TRBV2 and TRBJ2-7; 10 bases are shared with TRBD1. Germline V CDR1 and CDR2: SNHLY, FYNNEI. Losses at the gene ends were 4 bases for V and 3 bases for J; bases not matched to a gene: 6. The CDR3 contains 15 residues.

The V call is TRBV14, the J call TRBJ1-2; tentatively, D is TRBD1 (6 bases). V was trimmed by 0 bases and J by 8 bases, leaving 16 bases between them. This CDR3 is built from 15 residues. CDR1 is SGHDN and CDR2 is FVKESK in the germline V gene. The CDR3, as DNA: TGTGCCAGCAGCCAAGAAAGTTTGGGGGCACGGGGCTACACCTTC. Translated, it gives CASSQESLGARGYTF.

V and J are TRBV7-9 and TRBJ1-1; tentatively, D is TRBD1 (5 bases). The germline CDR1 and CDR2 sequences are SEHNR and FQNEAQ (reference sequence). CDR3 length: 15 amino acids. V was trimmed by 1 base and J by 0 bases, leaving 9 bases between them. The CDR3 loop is CASSLGSGMNTEAFF. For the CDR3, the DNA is TGTGCCAGCAGCTTAGGTTCAGGGATGAACACTGAAGCTTTCTTT.

This CDR3 reads CASSLDPLVTPYNEQFF. Here the CDR3 DNA reads TGTGCCAGCAGCTTAGACCCACTAGTAACTCCTTACAATGAGCAGTTCTTC. The chain carries TRBV11-2 and TRBJ2-1; D is perhaps TRBD2 (5 bases). CDR3 length equals 17 residues. Trimming took 0 bases from V and 4 from J, leaving 16 bases between them. Germline-derived CDR1 and CDR2 are SGHAT and FQNNGV. Full variable domain (rest looked up from reference TRBV11-2 and TRBJ2-1): EAGVAQSPRYKIIEKRQSVAFWCNPISGHATLYWYQQILGQGPKLLIQFQNNGVVDDSQLPKDRFSAERLKGVDSTLKIQPAKLEDSAVYLCASSLDPLVTPYNEQFFGPGTRLTVL.

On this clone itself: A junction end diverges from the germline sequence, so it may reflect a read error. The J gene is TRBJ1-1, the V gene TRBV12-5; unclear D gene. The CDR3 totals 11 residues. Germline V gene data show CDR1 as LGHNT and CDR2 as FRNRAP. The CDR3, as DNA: TGTGCTAGTGGCTTAGACACTGAAGATTTCTTT. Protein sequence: CASGLDTEDFF.